A selection of T cell receptor beta chains follows, all from one sample in a study of blood T cell repertoires in COVID-19. The method was immunoSEQ multiplex PCR; TCRdb's version includes in-frame clones alone and lacks a portion of them. The data contain roughly 87,000 clones, roughly 89% of them seen just once; the ten biggest clones take up around 5%. Sequencing was done on a sample of peripheral blood. These receptor sequences come from a woman aged 80 or over with active COVID-19. The conserved cysteine and the conserved F or W are not part of the CDR3 here.

v_call cdr3_aa
TRBV24-1 ATSDPQKANGYT
TRBV12-5 ASGLEGHQPQH
TRBV19 ASDNTPGGFSNQPQH
TRBV9 ASSVGQRTDTQY
TRBV7-7 ASSQSDSSYNEQF
TRBV27 ASGRQARGYEKLF
TRBV28 ASSLVGMNTEAF
TRBV24-1 ATSDYSSGSGYNEQF
TRBV27 ASRDTREKLF
TRBV6-5 ASVGASSYEQY
TRBV28 ASSIGTGMTEAF
TRBV2 ASRDTFWGTQY
TRBV4-2 ASSRQLDNSPLH
TRBV2 ASSWTGRGTEAF
TRBV4-2 ASSQGTSPSYEQY
TRBV7-8 ASSLLTGEGDNEQF
TRBV7-3 ASSFGGQRNTEAF
TRBV7-2 ASSPTSGRRYEQY
TRBV4-3 ASSQDRLTSRPYEQY
TRBV28 ASSPGLAGGPSLGETQY
TRBV5-1 ASSLVPGNSYEQY
TRBV29-1 SVSETSGFNIYNEQF
TRBV3-1/TRBV3-2 ASSQFGQGGNTGELF
TRBV5-1 ASSPNPGPMGREQF
TRBV28 ASSSQTSGLTDTQY
TRBV10-3 AISETGFNEKLF
TRBV18 ASSPLTSGNEQF
TRBV6-5 ASLTGGSGANVLT
TRBV7-3 ASSRDRGNTDTQY
TRBV9 ASSVARTAGELF
TRBV9 ASSVAGTTLNDKLF
TRBV14 ASSQRTGNTEAF
TRBV7-3 ASSSRQNPNSPLH
TRBV5-6 ASSLALTRAVEQF
TRBV4-3 ASSLRATGQETQY
TRBV2 ASSGTLTDTQY
TRBV7-9 ASIDRRTSGNNEQF
TRBV7-9 ASSPGQGQAQH
TRBV15 ATSRESYTGEQY
TRBV10-3 AIGLAGADEQF
TRBV7-2 ASSLGLLYEQY